The 17 T cell receptor beta chains below come from one sample, sequenced in a study of regulatory dendritic cells for organ transplantation. No cognate antigen is known for these TCRs. Sorted T cells were CFSE-labeled and cultured five to six days with allogeneic regulatory or mature dendritic cells at 1:10. Here immunoSEQ multiplex PCR was the method, and the copy in TCRdb shows in-frame clones only, minus some. This sample carries some 7,800 clones, about two thirds of them seen once, and the ten largest clones take around 3.8%. The sequenced sample was memory CD4+ T cells from blood cultured with dendritic cells. Described subset: CD45RO+ memory T cells. The receptors here all came from a human donor in good health.

This clone was recorded only once. The V call is TRBV7-2, the J call TRBJ2-5; TRBD2 agrees at 15 bases. Germline lookup yields CDR1 SGHTA and CDR2 FQGNSA. With V trimmed by 5 bases and J by 5 bases, 6 bases remained unmatched. This CDR3 region has 16 residues. CDR3 sequence (DNA): TGTGCCAGCAGCCCCAGGACTAGCGGGGGGGCCGAGACCCAGTACTTC. It codes for CASSPRTSGGAETQYF. The variable domain in full, completed from reference TRBV7-2 and TRBJ2-5, reads GAGVSQSPSNKVTEKGKDVELRCDPISGHTALYWYRQSLGQGLEFLIYFQGNSAPDKSGLPSDRFSAERTGGSVSTLTIQRTQQEDSAVYLCASSPRTSGGAETQYFGPGTRLLVL.

This clone was counted only a few times. The chain carries TRBV11-2 and TRBJ2-5; TRBD1 matches at 7 bases. V shed 1 base, J shed 2 bases, and the junction held 4 bases outside the gene matches. This CDR3 has 15 residues. Germline V gene lookup returns CDR1 SGHAT and CDR2 FQNNGV. CDR3 nucleotide sequence: TGTGCCAGCAGCTTAGTTCCCAGGGGGCAAGAGACCCAGTACTTC. It yields the protein CASSLVPRGQETQYF. Full variable domain (outside the CDR3, taken from reference TRBV11-2 and TRBJ2-5): EAGVAQSPRYKIIEKRQSVAFWCNPISGHATLYWYQQILGQGPKLLIQFQNNGVVDDSQLPKDRFSAERLKGVDSTLKIQPAKLEDSAVYLCASSLVPRGQETQYFGPGTRLLVL.

This clone was seen a few times. The V gene is TRBV5-5, the J gene TRBJ1-6, with TRBD1 matching over 9 bases. Per the germline V gene, CDR1 is SGHKS and CDR2 is YYEKEE (reference sequence). The CDR3 loop spans 19 amino acids. With 0 bases clipped from V and 0 bases from J, the junction kept 7 bases outside the gene matches. The CDR3 DNA reads TGTGCCAGCAGCTTGGGTGGGACAGGGCCTAGCTCCTATAATTCACCCCTCCACTTT. Residues: CASSLGGTGPSSYNSPLHF.

The chain uses TRBV21-1 and TRBJ2-7; the D segment call TRBD1 is taken from the table without a DNA check. TRBV21-1 is tagged as a pseudogene. This CDR3 comprises 14 residues. CDR3 in amino acids: CASSKRQGWDEQYF. In nucleotides, the CDR3 is TGTGCCAGCAGCAAACGGCAGGGGTGGGACGAGCAGTACTTC.

The chain has TRBV5-4 and TRBJ2-7, with TRBD2 as a possible D gene (6 bases). CDR3 length equals 16 residues. Trimming left V 4 bases short and J 3 bases short, with 20 bases between. Germline CDR1 and CDR2: SGHNT and YYREEE (reference sequence). CDR3 sequence (DNA): TGTGCCAGCAGCCTCGATACCCGGGGGTCAGGCTACGAGCAGTACTTC. Its translation is CASSLDTRGSGYEQYF.

This clone is labeled as large. CDR3 in amino acids: CASSLDRPTGTQYF. CDR3 nucleotide sequence: TGTGCCAGCAGCTTGGACAGGCCGACTGGGACCCAGTACTTC. This chain joins TRBV7-7 and TRBJ2-5; 7 bases align to TRBD1. Germline V gene sequence: CDR1 SSHAT, CDR2 FNYEAQ (reference sequence). With V trimmed by 3 bases and J by 7 bases, 8 bases remained unmatched. The CDR3 is 14 amino acids.

The J gene is TRBJ1-1, the V gene TRBV18, with TRBD1 identical over 8 bases. Germline-derived CDR1 and CDR2 are KGHSH and LQKENI. This CDR3 is 15 amino acids long. Losses at the gene ends were 7 bases for V and 5 bases for J; bases not matched to a gene: 12. This CDR3 reads CASYALGTGGTEAFF. The CDR3 bases are TGTGCCAGCTACGCATTAGGAACAGGGGGGACTGAAGCTTTCTTT.

The V gene is TRBV5-4, the J gene TRBJ1-1, with 8 bases aligning to TRBD1. After removal of 4 bases from V and 0 bases from J, the junction contained 5 bases not matched to a gene. Per the germline V gene, CDR1 is SGHNT and CDR2 is YYREEE (reference sequence). This CDR3 region has 15 residues. The chain's CDR3 is CASSQGAGLNTEAFF. CDR3 bases: TGTGCCAGCAGCCAGGGGGCAGGCCTGAACACTGAAGCTTTCTTT.

The V and J genes are TRBV7-2 and TRBJ2-7, with 9 bases identical to TRBD2. V was pared by 5 bases and J by 0 bases, with 5 bases of the junction left unmatched. Germline V gene data show CDR1 as SGHTA and CDR2 as FQGNSA. The CDR3 has 15 residues. The CDR3 DNA reads as TGTGCCAGCAGCCCGACTAGCGGAAGCTCCTACGAGCAGTACTTC. This encodes CASSPTSGSSYEQYF.

This clone was counted only a few times. The genes are TRBV18 and TRBJ2-6, with 11 bases fitting TRBD1. Germline CDR1 is KGHSH and CDR2 is LQKENI. This CDR3 region has 17 residues. The V and J ends lost 3 bases and 4 bases, in that order; junction bases with no gene match: 5. The chain's CDR3 is CASSPWDRGSGANVLTF. The CDR3 nucleotides are TGTGCCAGCTCACCCTGGGACAGGGGGTCCGGGGCCAACGTCCTGACTTTC.

With respect to this clone: A read error may account for a junction end that differs from germline. The chain recombines TRBV5-4 with TRBJ2-3; 10 bases line up with TRBD2. Germline CDR1 SGHNT, CDR2 YYREEE (reference sequence). The CDR3 loop spans 12 amino acids. The CDR3 protein is CASSDGLAAWDF. The CDR3 nucleotides read TGTGCCAGCAGTGATGGACTAGCGGCCTGGGATTTT.

The chain uses TRBV6-1 and TRBJ2-2; 10 bases are a match to TRBD1. This CDR3 spans 14 amino acids. The V and J ends lost 7 bases and 5 bases, in that order; junction bases with no gene match: 4. Germline loops: CDR1 MNHNS, CDR2 SASEGT. The CDR3 DNA reads as TGTGCCAGCACGACAGGGGGCGGGACCGGGGAGCTGTTTTTT. It translates to CASTTGGGTGELFF.

This clone has only a few counts. Written as DNA, the CDR3 is TGTGCCAGCAGCTTAATTAGCGGGGGGACCCAGTACTTC. This encodes CASSLISGGTQYF. The V call is TRBV7-9, the J call TRBJ2-5; TRBD2 agrees at 9 bases. Germline V gene data show CDR1 as SEHNR and CDR2 as FQNEAQ (reference sequence). This CDR3 has 13 residues. The V and J ends lost 2 bases and 7 bases, in that order; junction bases with no gene match: 2.

The CDR3 sequence is CASTTRTAYNYGYTF. Here the CDR3 DNA reads TGTGCCAGCACCACACGGACAGCATACAACTATGGCTACACCTTC. The V and J genes are TRBV6-5 and TRBJ1-2, with a possible D match to TRBD1 (6 bases). Trimming removed 7 bases from V and 2 bases from J, with 17 bases in between. Germline assignment: CDR1 MNHEY and CDR2 SVGAGI. This CDR3 comprises 15 residues.

The chain is built from TRBV7-2 and TRBJ2-3; TRBD1 agrees at 11 bases. CDR3 length equals 14 residues. The V gene's germline CDR1 is SGHTA and CDR2 FQGNSA. V was pared by 5 bases and J by 5 bases, with 3 bases of the junction left unmatched. CDR3 in DNA: TGTGCCAGCAGCGGACAGGGGGCAGGAGATACGCAGTATTTT. It is translated as CASSGQGAGDTQYF.

The J gene is TRBJ2-1, the V gene TRBV19; 10 bases are a match to TRBD2. Trimming took 7 bases from V and 7 from J; bases not matched to a gene: 19. The CDR3 is made up of 18 amino acids. Germline CDR1 reads LNHDA; CDR2 reads SQIVND (reference sequence). The CDR3 is CASKPGGLAGAKGNEQFF. CDR3 in DNA: TGTGCCAGTAAACCCGGGGGGCTAGCGGGGGCAAAGGGAAATGAGCAGTTCTTC.

This rearrangement joins TRBV29-1 to TRBJ2-2, with D tentatively TRBD2 (6 bases). Germline CDR1 reads SQVTM; CDR2 reads ANQGSEA. Trimming shortened V by 3 bases and J by 5 bases, and 7 bases separated the two germline ends. CDR3 length equals 12 residues. DNA for the CDR3: TGCAGCGTTGAGGGGGGAACCGGGGAGCTGTTTTTT. This codes for CSVEGGTGELFF.